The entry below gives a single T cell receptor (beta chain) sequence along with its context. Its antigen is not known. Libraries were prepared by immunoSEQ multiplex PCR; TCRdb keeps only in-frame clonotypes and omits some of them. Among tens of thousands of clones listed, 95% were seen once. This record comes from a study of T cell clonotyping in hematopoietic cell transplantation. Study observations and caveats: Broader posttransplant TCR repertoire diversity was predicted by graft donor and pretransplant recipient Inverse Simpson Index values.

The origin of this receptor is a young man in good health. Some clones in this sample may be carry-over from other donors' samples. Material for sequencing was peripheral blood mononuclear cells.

CDR3 region: CASSIVRQGGSPLHF. In nucleotides, the CDR3 is TGTGCCAGTAGTATAGTGCGGCAGGGAGGTTCACCCCTCCACTTT. The chain uses TRBV19 and TRBJ1-6, with D perhaps TRBD1 (5 bases). Trimming removed 1 base from V and 9 bases from J, with 13 bases in between. CDR3 length equals 15 residues. Germline CDR1 LNHDA, CDR2 SQIVND (reference sequence). Based on the CDR3 plus reference TRBV19 and TRBJ1-6, the full variable domain is DGGITQSPKYLFRKEGQNVTLSCEQNLNHDAMYWYRQDPGQGLRLIYYSQIVNDFQKGDIAEGYSVSREKKESFPLTVTSAQKNPTAFYLCASSIVRQGGSPLHFGNGTRLTVT.